The 26 T cell receptor beta chains below come from one sample, sequenced in a study of graft-versus-host responses after intestinal transplantation. Their cognate antigens are unknown. Sequenced by immunoSEQ multiplex PCR; TCRdb stores in-frame clones only, minus some. The sample shows 85,000 to 100,000 clones, about 91% of them seen only once. The specimen was unstimulated CD4+ T cells sorted from spleen or lymph node cells, collected before transplant. The receptors here all came from a human donor who was the organ donor for an intestinal transplant.

The rearrangement uses TRBV5-1 and TRBJ2-7; D perhaps matches TRBD2 (7 bases). The CDR3 is made up of 15 amino acids. The V end lost 4 bases, the J end lost 5 bases, and 19 bases lay between the germline ends. Per the germline V gene, CDR1 is SGHRS and CDR2 is YFSETQ. In nucleotides, the CDR3 is TGCGCCAGCAGCGGGGGGGGAGGGGGGATCGACGAGCAGTACTTC. Translated, it gives CASSGGGGGIDEQYF. Together with reference TRBV5-1 and TRBJ2-7, the CDR3 gives the full variable domain: KAGVTQTPRYLIKTRGQQVTLSCSPISGHRSVSWYQQTPGQGLQFLFEYFSETQRNKGNFPGRFSGRQFSNSRSEMNVSTLELGDSALYLCASSGGGGGIDEQYFGPGTRLTVT.

The chain is built from TRBV4-2 and TRBJ2-5; 7 bases match TRBD2. The CDR3 is made up of 17 amino acids. Unmatched junction bases numbered 14, after V lost 6 bases and J lost 1 base. CDR1 and CDR2 from the germline V gene are LGHNA and YNFKEQ. Here the CDR3 DNA reads TGTGCCAGCAGTCCAAATCTCAGGGACTACCGCCAAGAGACCCAGTACTTC. It specifies CASSPNLRDYRQETQYF.

The chain carries TRBV6-5 and TRBJ1-3; maybe TRBD1 (5 bases). Trimming removed 4 bases at V and 4 bases at J, with 8 bases between. The CDR3 contains 13 residues. Germline V gene data show CDR1 as MNHEY and CDR2 as SVGAGI. The CDR3 sequence: CASSSNRGNTIYF. For the CDR3, the DNA is TGTGCCAGCAGTTCGAACAGGGGAAACACCATATATTTT.

This chain connects TRBV30 to TRBJ1-2; 7 positions agree with TRBD1. The ends lost 5 bases at V and 7 bases at J; junction bases unmatched: 10. The CDR3 sequence is 13 residues long. CDR1 and CDR2 (germline): GTSNPN, SVGIG (reference sequence). The chain's CDR3 is CAWQMTGLGGYTF. DNA of the CDR3: TGTGCCTGGCAAATGACAGGGCTTGGTGGCTACACCTTC.

The DNA for the CDR3 is TGTGCCAGCAGCACCCCGACAGGGTCTGGGGCCAACGTCCTGACTTTC. Translation: CASSTPTGSGANVLTF. The genes are TRBV6-6 and TRBJ2-6, with TRBD1 identical over 7 bases. This CDR3 is built from 16 residues. Germline loops: CDR1 MNHNY, CDR2 SVGAGI (reference sequence). Germline trimming cut 6 bases from V and 1 base from J; bases unmatched to any gene: 6.

The chain joins TRBV19 to TRBJ2-7, with 12 bases fitting TRBD2. The CDR3 is 15 amino acids. Germline V CDR1 and CDR2: LNHDA, SQIVND (reference sequence). The V and J ends lost 3 bases and 2 bases, in that order; junction bases with no gene match: 2. CDR3 sequence reads: CASSIRLAGAYEQYF. The CDR3 coding sequence is TGTGCCAGTAGTATCAGACTAGCGGGAGCCTACGAGCAGTACTTC.

This clone was recorded once. This rearrangement joins TRBV18 to TRBJ1-1; D is uncertain. Germline CDR1 KGHSH, CDR2 LQKENI. Between the trimmed V and J ends, which lost 3 bases and 3 bases, there was a span of 8 bases. The CDR3 covers 13 residues. The CDR3 DNA follows: TGTGCCAGCTCACCCTACCGGGACACTGAAGCTTTCTTT. This gives the protein CASSPYRDTEAFF.

The chain combines TRBV7-9 with TRBJ1-2; 8 positions match TRBD1. CDR1 SEHNR and CDR2 FQNEAQ come from the germline V gene (reference sequence). Trimming removed 3 bases from V and 6 bases from J; junction bases left unmatched: 6. The CDR3 loop spans 14 amino acids. The CDR3 sequence: CASSLDREVNGYTF. CDR3 nucleotide sequence: TGTGCCAGCAGCTTGGACAGGGAGGTTAATGGCTACACCTTC.

The rearrangement uses TRBV29-1 and TRBJ2-5, with D perhaps matching TRBD1 (5 bases). Deletions cut 6 bases from V and 1 base from J, with 15 bases between. The germline gives CDR1 SQVTM, CDR2 ANQGSEA. The CDR3 sequence is 14 residues long. The DNA for the CDR3 is TGCAGCGTCCCCCAAGGGGCCCGCCAAGAGACCCAGTACTTC. The encoded protein is CSVPQGARQETQYF.

V is TRBV5-1 and J is TRBJ1-5; unclear D gene. Germline V gives CDR1 SGHRS, CDR2 YFSETQ. CDR3 size: 13 residues. Trimming left V 4 bases short and J 2 bases short, with 7 bases between. CDR3 DNA: TGCGCCAGCAGCAGAGAAGGCAATCAGCCCCAGCATTTT. This encodes CASSREGNQPQHF.

The chain is built from TRBV11-2 and TRBJ2-2; 7 nucleotides match TRBD1. V dropped 1 base and J dropped 5; count of bases not matched to a gene: 13. The CDR3 length is 18 residues. CDR1 and CDR2 (germline): SGHAT, FQNNGV. Written as DNA, the CDR3 is TGTGCCAGCAGCTTAGGCAGATGGGGCGGCAGGGGGACCGGGGAGCTGTTTTTT. As protein: CASSLGRWGGRGTGELFF.

V usage is TRBV4-1 and J usage is TRBJ1-6, with 7 bases lining up with TRBD1. J lost 10 bases, V lost 1 base, and 10 bases had no gene match. CDR3 length: 16 residues. Germline V gene sequence: CDR1 MGHRA, CDR2 YSYEKL. CDR3: CASSQGSARGRSPLHF. Written as DNA, the CDR3 is TGCGCCAGCAGCCAAGGATCTGCCAGGGGGAGGTCACCCCTCCACTTT.

CDR3 bases: TGTGCCTGGAGCCGGGGGTTGAACACTGAAGCTTTCTTT. Translated: CAWSRGLNTEAFF. This chain connects TRBV30 to TRBJ1-1; D is perhaps TRBD1 (5 bases). The CDR3 runs 13 residues. The V end lost 3 bases, the J end lost 0 bases, and 8 bases lay between the germline ends. Looked up from germline, CDR1 is GTSNPN and CDR2 is SVGIG (reference sequence).

The chain recombines TRBV29-1 with TRBJ1-1; 7 bases are shared with TRBD1. CDR3 length equals 13 residues. Trimming took 6 bases from V and 1 from J; bases not matched to a gene: 5. Germline V gene sequence: CDR1 SQVTM, CDR2 ANQGSEA. The CDR3 reads CSVEGQWNTEAFF. The CDR3 DNA sequence: TGCAGCGTGGAGGGACAGTGGAACACTGAAGCTTTCTTT. Complete variable domain (other parts from reference TRBV29-1 and TRBJ1-1): SAVISQKPSRDICQRGTSLTIQCQVDSQVTMMFWYRQQPGQSLTLIATANQGSEATYESGFVIDKFPISRPNLTFSTLTVSNMSPEDSSIYLCSVEGQWNTEAFFGQGTRLTVV.

The V and J genes are TRBV25-1 and TRBJ1-2; D is uncertain. Trimming stripped 0 bases from V and 7 bases from J, with 12 bases between. The CDR3 totals 14 residues. Germline V gives CDR1 MGHDK, CDR2 SYGVNS. CDR3 sequence (DNA): TGTGCCAGCAGTGAATATGCAAGGCGAGGTGGCTACACCTTC. The encoded protein is CASSEYARRGGYTF.

This clone was counted a few times. The V and J genes are TRBV6-4 and TRBJ2-4; D call uncertain. V was trimmed by 9 bases and J by 1 base, leaving 13 bases between them. The CDR3 totals 14 residues. In germline, CDR1 is MRHNA, CDR2 SNTAGT. Written as DNA, the CDR3 is TGTGCCAGATCCTCCTGGCGGGCCAAAAACATTCAGTACTTC. It encodes CARSSWRAKNIQYF.

V gene TRBV28 combines with J gene TRBJ2-3, with 13 bases lining up with TRBD2. The germline CDR1 and CDR2 sequences are MDHEN and SYDVKM. CDR3 length: 20 residues. V trimming: 6 bases; J trimming: 3 bases; junction bases outside the gene matches: 18. In nucleotides, the CDR3 is TGTGCCAGCAGCCCATCATTGACTAGCGGGAGGTGGGATTGGACAGATACGCAGTATTTT. Amino acid sequence: CASSPSLTSGRWDWTDTQYF.

The genes are TRBV10-3 and TRBJ2-2; a possible D gene is TRBD2 (5 bases). CDR1 and CDR2 (germline): ENHRY, SYGVKD. The CDR3 has 12 residues. Trimming removed 8 bases from V and 7 bases from J, with 11 bases in between. CDR3 nucleotides: TGTGCCATCGGCGGGTCGGACGGGGAGCTGTTTTTT. Translating gives CAIGGSDGELFF.

The rearrangement joins TRBV5-8 to TRBJ2-5; 13 nucleotides match TRBD2. Losses at the gene ends were 4 bases for V and 9 bases for J; bases not matched to a gene: 3. Germline assignment: CDR1 SGHTS and CDR2 YDEGEE. The CDR3 is 13 residues long. The CDR3 region has the DNA TGTGCCAGCAGCCCCGGGACTAGCGGGGCCCAGTACTTC. Translation: CASSPGTSGAQYF.

The chain recombines TRBV7-9 with TRBJ1-6, with 7 positions matching TRBD1. The V gene end was trimmed by 5 bases and the J gene end by 10 bases; junction bases not matched to a gene: 8. The germline V gene has CDR1 SEHNR and CDR2 FQNEAQ (reference sequence). This CDR3 has 14 residues. The CDR3: CASSLRDSYSPLHF. The CDR3, as DNA: TGTGCCAGCAGCCTACGGGACAGCTACTCACCCCTCCACTTT.

The CDR3: CASSLDQGQVYGYTF. CDR3 in DNA: TGTGCCAGCAGTTTAGATCAAGGACAGGTCTATGGCTACACCTTC. The rearrangement links TRBV28 to TRBJ1-2; 7 bases are shared with TRBD1. This CDR3 has 15 amino acids. CDR1 and CDR2 from the germline V gene are MDHEN and SYDVKM. Trimming took 2 bases from V and 4 from J; bases not matched to a gene: 7.

The chain recombines TRBV30 with TRBJ1-2, with 10 bases identical to TRBD1. This CDR3 region has 14 residues. Germline CDR1 and CDR2: GTSNPN and SVGIG (reference sequence). Germline trimming cut 3 bases from V and 3 bases from J; bases unmatched to any gene: 4. CDR3 loop: CAWRGTGVYYGYTF. The CDR3 region has the DNA TGTGCCTGGAGGGGGACAGGGGTTTACTATGGCTACACCTTC. Full variable domain (outside the CDR3, taken from reference TRBV30 and TRBJ1-2): SQTIHQWPATLVQPVGSPLSLECTVEGTSNPNLYWYRQAAGRGLQLLFYSVGIGQISSEVPQNLSASRPQDRQFILSSKKLLLSDSGFYLCAWRGTGVYYGYTFGSGTRLTVV.

The genes are TRBV7-3 and TRBJ2-1; 9 bases agree with TRBD2. J lost 1 base, V lost 4 bases, and 11 bases had no gene match. The CDR3 has 18 residues. The germline V gene has CDR1 SGHTA and CDR2 FQGTGA. The CDR3 DNA is TGTGCCAGCAGCTCGACGGGGGCGGGGGGGCCATCCTACAATGAGCAGTTCTTC. As protein: CASSSTGAGGPSYNEQFF.

V gene TRBV7-8 combines with J gene TRBJ1-2; 8 positions match TRBD1. The CDR3 consists of 16 residues. The V and J ends lost 4 bases and 6 bases, in that order; junction bases with no gene match: 13. Per the germline V gene, CDR1 is SGHVS and CDR2 is FQNEAQ. The CDR3 coding sequence is TGTGCCAGCAGCTCCGTTCGAGGACAGGGCGAGAATGGCTACACCTTC. Encoded protein: CASSSVRGQGENGYTF.

This sequence joins TRBV27 and TRBJ2-3; 13 positions match TRBD2. CDR3 length: 17 amino acids. The V gene's germline CDR1 is MNHEY and CDR2 SMNVEV (reference sequence). The junction had 11 bases not matched to a gene; V was cut back by 5 bases and J by 6 bases. The CDR3 reads CASSRTGLAGVPDTQYF. The CDR3 DNA reads TGTGCCAGCAGTAGAACCGGACTAGCGGGAGTTCCCGATACGCAGTATTTT.

The chain links TRBV27 to TRBJ1-1, with 12 nucleotides matching TRBD1. The CDR3 loop spans 16 amino acids. Germline CDR1 reads MNHEY; CDR2 reads SMNVEV (reference sequence). J lost 0 bases, V lost 10 bases, and 9 bases had no gene match. The CDR3 DNA reads TGTGCCAACGGCCCGGGACAGGGGGCCTTGAACACTGAAGCTTTCTTT. It is translated as CANGPGQGALNTEAFF.